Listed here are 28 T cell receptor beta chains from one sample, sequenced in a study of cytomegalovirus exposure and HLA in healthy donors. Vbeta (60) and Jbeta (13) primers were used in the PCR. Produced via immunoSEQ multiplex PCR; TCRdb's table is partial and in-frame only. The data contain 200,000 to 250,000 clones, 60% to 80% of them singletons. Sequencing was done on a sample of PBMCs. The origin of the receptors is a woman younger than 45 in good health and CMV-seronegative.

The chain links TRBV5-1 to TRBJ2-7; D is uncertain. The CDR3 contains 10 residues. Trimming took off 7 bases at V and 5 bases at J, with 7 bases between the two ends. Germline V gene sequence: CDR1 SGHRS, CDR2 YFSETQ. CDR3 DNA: TGCGCCAGCCTTCCCCACGAGCAGTACTTC. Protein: CASLPHEQYF.

CDR3: CASSPRDRGPNQPQHF. The DNA of the CDR3 is TGTGCCAGCAGCCCCCGGGACAGGGGTCCCAATCAGCCCCAGCATTTT. The chain couples TRBV5-8 to TRBJ1-5, with TRBD1 matching 10 bases. Trimming took 4 bases from V and 3 from J; bases not matched to a gene: 7. Germline V gene data show CDR1 as SGHTS and CDR2 as YDEGEE. The CDR3 totals 16 residues. The complete variable domain, with remaining parts taken from reference TRBV5-8 and TRBJ1-5, reads EAGVTQSPTHLIKTRGQQATLRCSPISGHTSVYWYQQALGLGLQFLLWYDEGEERNRGNFPPRFSGRQFPNYSSELNVNALELEDSALYLCASSPRDRGPNQPQHFGDGTRLSIL.

CDR3 coding DNA: TGTGCCAGCAGTGAATCCCCTAGCGGGGGGTCCTACAATGAGCAGTTCTTC. This encodes CASSESPSGGSYNEQFF. This chain uses TRBV25-1 with TRBJ2-1; 11 nucleotides line up with TRBD2. From germline, CDR1 is MGHDK and CDR2 SYGVNS. The length of the CDR3 is 17 residues. V trimming: 1 base; J trimming: 1 base; junction bases outside the gene matches: 3.

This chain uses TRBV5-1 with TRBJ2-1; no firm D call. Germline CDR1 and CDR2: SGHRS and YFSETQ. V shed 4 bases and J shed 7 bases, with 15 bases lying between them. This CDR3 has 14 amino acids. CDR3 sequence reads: CASSSVPDGNEQFF. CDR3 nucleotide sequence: TGCGCCAGCAGCAGCGTCCCCGACGGGAATGAGCAGTTCTTC. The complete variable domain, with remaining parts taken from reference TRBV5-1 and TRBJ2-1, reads KAGVTQTPRYLIKTRGQQVTLSCSPISGHRSVSWYQQTPGQGLQFLFEYFSETQRNKGNFPGRFSGRQFSNSRSEMNVSTLELGDSALYLCASSSVPDGNEQFFGPGTRLTVL.

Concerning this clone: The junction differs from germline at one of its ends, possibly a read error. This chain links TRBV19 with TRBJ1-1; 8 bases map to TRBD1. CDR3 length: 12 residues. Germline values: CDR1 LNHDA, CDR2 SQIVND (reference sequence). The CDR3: CASSIGQGEVFF. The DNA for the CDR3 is TGTGCCAGTAGTATCGGACAGGGCGAAGTTTTCTTT.

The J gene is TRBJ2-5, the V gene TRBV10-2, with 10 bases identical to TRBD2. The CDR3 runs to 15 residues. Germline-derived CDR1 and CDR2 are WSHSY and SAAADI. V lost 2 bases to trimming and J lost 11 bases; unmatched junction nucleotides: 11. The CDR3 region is CASSETSGATAKQYF. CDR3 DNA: TGCGCCAGCAGTGAGACTAGCGGGGCGACAGCGAAGCAGTACTTC.

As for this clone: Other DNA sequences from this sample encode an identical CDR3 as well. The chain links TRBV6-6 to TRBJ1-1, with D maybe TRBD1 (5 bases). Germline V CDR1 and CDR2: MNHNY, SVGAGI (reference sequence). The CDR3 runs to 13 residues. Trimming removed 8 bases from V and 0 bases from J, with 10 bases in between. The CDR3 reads CASRGVMNTEAFF. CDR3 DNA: TGTGCCAGCCGGGGGGTCATGAACACTGAAGCTTTCTTT.

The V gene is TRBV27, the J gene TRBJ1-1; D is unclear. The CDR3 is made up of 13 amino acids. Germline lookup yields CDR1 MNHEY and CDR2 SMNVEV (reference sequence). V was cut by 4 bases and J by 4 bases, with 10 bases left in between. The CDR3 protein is CASSSGEGTEAFF. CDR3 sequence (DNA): TGTGCCAGCAGTTCCGGGGAGGGCACTGAAGCTTTCTTT.

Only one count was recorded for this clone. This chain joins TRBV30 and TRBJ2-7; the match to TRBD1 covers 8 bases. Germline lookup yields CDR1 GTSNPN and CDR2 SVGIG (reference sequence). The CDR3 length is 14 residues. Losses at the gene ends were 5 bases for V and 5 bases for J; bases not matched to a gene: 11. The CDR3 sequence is CAWDPGQGPHEQYF. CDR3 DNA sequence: TGTGCCTGGGATCCCGGACAGGGACCCCACGAGCAGTACTTC.

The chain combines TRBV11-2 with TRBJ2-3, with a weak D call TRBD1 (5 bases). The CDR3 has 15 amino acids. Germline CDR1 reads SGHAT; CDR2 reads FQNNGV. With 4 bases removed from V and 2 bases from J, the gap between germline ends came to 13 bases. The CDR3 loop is CASSSDNLFTDTQYF. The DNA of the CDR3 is TGTGCCAGCAGCTCGGACAACCTTTTCACAGATACGCAGTATTTT.

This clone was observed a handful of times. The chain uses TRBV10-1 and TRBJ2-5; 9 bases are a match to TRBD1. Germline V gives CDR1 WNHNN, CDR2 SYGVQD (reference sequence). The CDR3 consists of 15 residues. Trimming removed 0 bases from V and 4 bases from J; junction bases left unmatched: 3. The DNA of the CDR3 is TGCGCCAGCAGTGAGTCCCAGGGACAGGGAGAGACCCAGTACTTC. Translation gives CASSESQGQGETQYF.

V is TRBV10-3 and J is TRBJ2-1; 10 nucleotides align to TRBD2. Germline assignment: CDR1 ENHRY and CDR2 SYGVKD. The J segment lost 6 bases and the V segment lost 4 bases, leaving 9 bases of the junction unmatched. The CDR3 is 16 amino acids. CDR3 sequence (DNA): TGTGCCATCAGTGCGTCCGGGACTAGCGCATCCAATGAGCAGTTCTTC. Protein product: CAISASGTSASNEQFF.

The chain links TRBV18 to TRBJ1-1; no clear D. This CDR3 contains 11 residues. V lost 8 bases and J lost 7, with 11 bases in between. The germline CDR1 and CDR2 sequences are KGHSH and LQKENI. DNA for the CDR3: TGTGCCAGCAATTCGGGAATTGAAGCTTTCTTT. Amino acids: CASNSGIEAFF.

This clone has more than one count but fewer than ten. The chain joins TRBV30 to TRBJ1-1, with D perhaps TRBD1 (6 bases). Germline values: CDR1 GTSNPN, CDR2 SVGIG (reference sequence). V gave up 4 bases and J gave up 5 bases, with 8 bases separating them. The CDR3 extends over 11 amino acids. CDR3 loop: CAWTRGTEAFF. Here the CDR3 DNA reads TGTGCCTGGACCAGGGGTACTGAAGCTTTCTTT.

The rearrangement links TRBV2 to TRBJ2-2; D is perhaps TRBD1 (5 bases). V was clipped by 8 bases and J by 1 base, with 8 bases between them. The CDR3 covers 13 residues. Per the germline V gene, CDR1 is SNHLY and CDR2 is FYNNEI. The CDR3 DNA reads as TGTGCCAGCCAAAGGGGGAACACCGGGGAGCTGTTTTTT. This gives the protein CASQRGNTGELFF. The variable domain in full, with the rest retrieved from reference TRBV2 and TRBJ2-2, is EPEVTQTPSHQVTQMGQEVILRCVPISNHLYFYWYRQILGQKVEFLVSFYNNEISEKSEIFDDQFSVERPDGSNFTLKIRSTKLEDSAMYFCASQRGNTGELFFGEGSRLTVL.

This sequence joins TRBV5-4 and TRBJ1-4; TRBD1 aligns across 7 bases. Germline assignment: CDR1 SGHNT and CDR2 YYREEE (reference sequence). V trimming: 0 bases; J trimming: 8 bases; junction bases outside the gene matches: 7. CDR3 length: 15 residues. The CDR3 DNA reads TGTGCCAGCAGCTTGGACGCAGGGGGGAGAGAAAAACTGTTTTTT. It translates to CASSLDAGGREKLFF.

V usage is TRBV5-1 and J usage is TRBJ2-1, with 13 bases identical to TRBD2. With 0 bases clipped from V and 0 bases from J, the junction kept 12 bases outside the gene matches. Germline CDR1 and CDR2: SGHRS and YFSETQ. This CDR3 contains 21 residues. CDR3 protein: CASSLGVVGLAGLSSYNEQFF. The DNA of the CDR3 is TGCGCCAGCAGCTTGGGTGTAGTGGGACTAGCGGGATTAAGCTCCTACAATGAGCAGTTCTTC.

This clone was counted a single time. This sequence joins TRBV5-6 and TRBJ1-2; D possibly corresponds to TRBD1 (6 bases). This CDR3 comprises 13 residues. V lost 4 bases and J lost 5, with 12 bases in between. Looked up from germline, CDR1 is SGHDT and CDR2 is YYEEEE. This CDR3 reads CASSGIQGYGYTF. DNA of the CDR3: TGTGCCAGCAGCGGTATACAGGGTTATGGCTACACCTTC.

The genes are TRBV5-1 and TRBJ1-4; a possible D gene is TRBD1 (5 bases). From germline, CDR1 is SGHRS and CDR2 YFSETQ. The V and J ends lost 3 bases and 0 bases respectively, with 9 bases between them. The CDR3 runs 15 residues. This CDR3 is CASSWAGATNEKLFF. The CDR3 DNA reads TGCGCCAGCAGCTGGGCGGGGGCAACTAATGAAAAACTGTTTTTT.

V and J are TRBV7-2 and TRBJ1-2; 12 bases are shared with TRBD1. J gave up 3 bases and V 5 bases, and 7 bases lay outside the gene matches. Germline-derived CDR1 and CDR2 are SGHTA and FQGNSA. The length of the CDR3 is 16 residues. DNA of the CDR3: TGTGCCAGCAGCCCGGGACAGGGGGCATTTGACTATGGCTACACCTTC. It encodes CASSPGQGAFDYGYTF.

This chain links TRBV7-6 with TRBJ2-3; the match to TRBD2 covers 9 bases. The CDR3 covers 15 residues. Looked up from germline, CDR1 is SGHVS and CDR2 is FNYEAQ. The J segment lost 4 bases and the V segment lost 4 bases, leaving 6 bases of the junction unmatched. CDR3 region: CASSSGAGGSDTQYF. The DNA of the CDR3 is TGTGCCAGCAGCTCGGGAGCGGGAGGTTCAGATACGCAGTATTTT.

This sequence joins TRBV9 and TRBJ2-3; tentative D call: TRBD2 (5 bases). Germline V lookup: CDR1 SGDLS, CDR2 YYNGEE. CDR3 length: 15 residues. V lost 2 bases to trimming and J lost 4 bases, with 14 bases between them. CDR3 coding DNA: TGTGCCAGCAGCGTCGGGCCCACAGCGGCAGATACGCAGTATTTT. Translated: CASSVGPTAADTQYF. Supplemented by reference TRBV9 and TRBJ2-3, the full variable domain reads DSGVTQTPKHLITATGQRVTLRCSPRSGDLSVYWYQQSLDQGLQFLIQYYNGEERAKGNILERFSAQQFPDLHSELNLSSLELGDSALYFCASSVGPTAADTQYFGPGTRLTVL.

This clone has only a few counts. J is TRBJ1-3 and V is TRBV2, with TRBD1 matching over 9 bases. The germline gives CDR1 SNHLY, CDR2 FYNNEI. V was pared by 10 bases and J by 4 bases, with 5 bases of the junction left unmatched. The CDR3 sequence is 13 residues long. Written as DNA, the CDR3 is TGTGCCACCAAACAGGGGGCGGGAAACACCATATATTTT. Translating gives CATKQGAGNTIYF.

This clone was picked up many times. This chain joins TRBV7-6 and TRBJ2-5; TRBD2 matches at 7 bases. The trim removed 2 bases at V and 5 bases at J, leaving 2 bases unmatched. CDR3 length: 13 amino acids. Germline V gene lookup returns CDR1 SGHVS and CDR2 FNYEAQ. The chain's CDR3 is CASSLLGRETQYF. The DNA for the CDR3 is TGTGCCAGCAGCTTACTCGGGAGGGAGACCCAGTACTTC.

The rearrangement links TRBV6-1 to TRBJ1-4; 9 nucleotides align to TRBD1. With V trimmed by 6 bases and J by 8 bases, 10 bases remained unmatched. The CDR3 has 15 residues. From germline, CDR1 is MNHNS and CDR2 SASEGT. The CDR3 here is CASRIGTGSGEKLFF. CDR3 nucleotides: TGTGCCAGCAGAATTGGGACAGGGAGCGGGGAAAAACTGTTTTTT.

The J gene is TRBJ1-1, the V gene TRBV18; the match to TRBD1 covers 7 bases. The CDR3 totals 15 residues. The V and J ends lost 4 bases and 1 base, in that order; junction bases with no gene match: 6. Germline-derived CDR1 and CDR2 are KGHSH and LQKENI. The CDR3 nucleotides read TGTGCCAGCTCACTATCCGGGACAGCGAACACTGAAGCTTTCTTT. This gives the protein CASSLSGTANTEAFF.

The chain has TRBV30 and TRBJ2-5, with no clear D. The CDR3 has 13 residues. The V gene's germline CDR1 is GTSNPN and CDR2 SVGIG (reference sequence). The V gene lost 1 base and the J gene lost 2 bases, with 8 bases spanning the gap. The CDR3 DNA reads TGTGCCTGGAGTGGAGGAATGCAAGAGACCCAGTACTTC. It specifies CAWSGGMQETQYF.

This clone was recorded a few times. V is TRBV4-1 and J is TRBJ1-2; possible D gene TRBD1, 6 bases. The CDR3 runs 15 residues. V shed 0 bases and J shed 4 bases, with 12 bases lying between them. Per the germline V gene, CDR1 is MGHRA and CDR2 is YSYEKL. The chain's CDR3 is CASSQDWGQVYGYTF. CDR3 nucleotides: TGCGCCAGCAGCCAAGATTGGGGGCAGGTCTATGGCTACACCTTC.